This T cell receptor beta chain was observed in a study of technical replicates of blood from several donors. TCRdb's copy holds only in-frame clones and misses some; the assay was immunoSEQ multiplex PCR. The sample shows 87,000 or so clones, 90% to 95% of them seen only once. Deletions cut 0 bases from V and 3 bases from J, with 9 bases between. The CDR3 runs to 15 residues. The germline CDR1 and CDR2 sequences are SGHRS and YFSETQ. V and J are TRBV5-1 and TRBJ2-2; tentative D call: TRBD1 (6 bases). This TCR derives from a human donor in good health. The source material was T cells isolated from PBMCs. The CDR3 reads CASSLESGDTGELFF. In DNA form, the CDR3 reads TGCGCCAGCAGCTTGGAGTCAGGGGACACCGGGGAGCTGTTTTTT.